These 6 T cell receptor beta chains were all obtained from the same sample, sequenced in a study of cytomegalovirus exposure and HLA in healthy donors. The PCR ran on 60 Vbeta and 13 Jbeta primers. Profiling relied on immunoSEQ multiplex PCR, and the TCRdb table lists in-frame clones only, not all of them. Of approximately 190,000 clones in the sample, roughly 80% were seen once. Sequenced input: PBMCs. Every receptor here comes from a woman aged 25 to 39 in good health and CMV-seropositive.

The chain recombines TRBV6-5 with TRBJ1-5; tentatively, D is TRBD1 (5 bases). Germline CDR1 and CDR2: MNHEY and SVGAGI. Trimming shortened V by 10 bases and J by 0 bases, and 13 bases separated the two germline ends. The CDR3 spans 14 residues. CDR3 sequence (DNA): TGTGCCACCCGCCGGGGGGATAGCAATCAGCCCCAGCATTTT. Encoded protein: CATRRGDSNQPQHF.

In its sample, this clone was seen once. V and J are TRBV5-1 and TRBJ2-3; D gene uncertain. This CDR3 comprises 11 residues. Trimming left V 3 bases short and J 3 bases short, with 2 bases between. Germline lookup yields CDR1 SGHRS and CDR2 YFSETQ. DNA for the CDR3: TGCGCCAGCAGCTCGACAGATACGCAGTATTTT. Its translation: CASSSTDTQYF.

The J gene is TRBJ1-3, the V gene TRBV18, with D hard to call. This CDR3 spans 15 amino acids. The germline gives CDR1 KGHSH, CDR2 LQKENI. V was pared by 0 bases and J by 1 base, with 7 bases between. DNA of the CDR3: TGTGCCAGCTCACCACCGAGCTTTTCTGGAAACACCATATATTTT. Amino acid sequence: CASSPPSFSGNTIYF.

The chain joins TRBV6-5 to TRBJ2-3; the match to TRBD2 covers 7 bases. CDR1 is MNHEY and CDR2 is SVGAGI in the germline V gene. This CDR3 region has 14 residues. The junction had 9 bases not matched to a gene; V was cut back by 7 bases and J by 5 bases. Written as DNA, the CDR3 is TGTGCCAGCAACCGGACTAGTTTGTTAGATACGCAGTATTTT. Translation: CASNRTSLLDTQYF.

The genes are TRBV6-5 and TRBJ2-1; TRBD1 agrees at 7 bases. Germline lookup yields CDR1 MNHEY and CDR2 SVGAGI. The CDR3 has 14 residues. The CDR3 here is CASTGARSYNEQFF. The CDR3 nucleotides are TGTGCATCCACAGGGGCGAGGTCCTACAATGAGCAGTTCTTC.

To note about this clone: An end of the junction differs from the germline gene, which may be a read error. V is TRBV4-2 and J is TRBJ1-2, with TRBD1 matching 7 bases. The CDR3 loop spans 13 amino acids. The germline V gene has CDR1 LGHNA and CDR2 YNFKEQ. The CDR3 reads CASSQVGTVPPNF. The CDR3 DNA reads as TGTGCCAGCAGCCAAGTAGGGACAGTTCCCCCTAACTTC.